These T cell receptor beta chains were read from a single sample in a study of shared clonotypes between healthy human individuals. The table came from immunoSEQ multiplex PCR; TCRdb's copy has only in-frame clones and leaves some out. This table has fewer than 600,000 clones, around 79% appearing once. Input material: PBMCs. The receptors stem from a woman between 35 and 50 years old in good health. Some clones in this sample may be carry-over from other donors' samples. Each CDR3 is given with its conserved first and last residue. D genes are given only for firm matches. Size is stated for part of the rows, as once, few or many counts, or as a class when the clone is expanded.

size	V	J	D	DNA	CDR3
-	TRBV7-9	TRBJ1-2	TRBD1	TGTGCCAGCAGCACCTCCGACAGGGCCTATGGCTACACCTTC	CASSTSDRAYGYTF
-	TRBV7-9	TRBJ1-1	-	TGTGCCAGCAGCTTATTTGGCAGGCCGAACACTGAAGCTTTCTTT	CASSLFGRPNTEAFF
once	TRBV6-6	TRBJ1-1	-	TGTGCCAGCAGGTCGGGCACTGAAGCTTTATTT	CASRSGTEALF
-	TRBV4-2	TRBJ2-2	-	TGTGCCAGCAGCCAAGAAGGTGGCACCGGGGAGCTGTTTTTT	CASSQEGGTGELFF
-	TRBV7-2	TRBJ2-5	-	TGTGCCAGCAGCCCCCAGACAGGCCCACAAGAGACCCAGTACTTC	CASSPQTGPQETQYF
-	TRBV4-2	TRBJ1-4	-	TGTACCAGCAGCCGGCTTGGGGAGCCGACGTTGTTCGAAAAACTGTTTTTT	CTSSRLGEPTLFEKLFF
few	TRBV7-9	TRBJ2-5	TRBD1	TGTGCCAGCAGCTCGGGCCTCGGACAGGGGGTAGAGACCCAGTACTTC	CASSSGLGQGVETQYF
-	TRBV25-1	TRBJ2-3	TRBD2	TGTGCCAGCAGTGAAAAACTGGAGCTAGCGGGACCAGATACGCAGTATTTT	CASSEKLELAGPDTQYF
-	TRBV28	TRBJ2-7	-	TGTGCCAGCAGGAGGGTTAGCTCCTACGAGCAGTACTTC	CASRRVSSYEQYF
-	TRBV5-6	TRBJ2-1	TRBD2	TGTGCCAGCAGCTTGGCCGGCGGGAGTAGGGCCTACAATGAGCAGTTCTTC	CASSLAGGSRAYNEQFF
-	TRBV9	TRBJ2-5	-	TGTGCCAGCAGCGGCCGGGACAACCCAGGAGAGACCCAGTACTTC	CASSGRDNPGETQYF
few	TRBV29-1	TRBJ2-2	-	TGCGGAGGAGCCCTGAACACCGGGGAGCTGTTTTTT	CGGALNTGELFF
-	TRBV30	TRBJ1-3	-	TGTGCCTGGAGTGCGGACAGACATTCTGGAAACACCATATATTTT	CAWSADRHSGNTIYF
-	TRBV7-3	TRBJ2-1	-	TGTGCCAGCAGCTTAATGCCCTCTGCGTTCTCCTACAATGAGCAGTTCTTC	CASSLMPSAFSYNEQFF
-	TRBV13	TRBJ1-2	TRBD1	TGTGCCAGCAGCTTATACCGGATGGAGGGGGCAAACTATGGCTACACCTTC	CASSLYRMEGANYGYTF
-	TRBV7-3	TRBJ2-2	-	TGTGCCAGCAGCTTACAGGGATACGGGGAGCTGTTTTTT	CASSLQGYGELFF
-	TRBV7-9	TRBJ2-1	TRBD2	TGTGCCAGCAGCTGGACTAGTCAACGTTCCTACAATGAGCAGTTCTTC	CASSWTSQRSYNEQFF
-	TRBV5-6	TRBJ2-7	-	TGTGCCAGCAGCCTGGGACACTACGAGCAGTACTTC	CASSLGHYEQYF
-	TRBV28	TRBJ2-7	-	TGTGCCAGCAGTCCCCCCCCCACAGCCTACGAGCAGTACTTC	CASSPPPTAYEQYF
-	TRBV5-1	TRBJ2-5	-	TGCGCCAGCAGCTTGGCAGCCGTCACAGAGACCCAGTACTTC	CASSLAAVTETQYF
-	TRBV30	TRBJ1-3	-	TGTGCCTGGAATCTGGTCGGTGGAAACACCATATATTTT	CAWNLVGGNTIYF
-	TRBV6-5	TRBJ2-3	-	TGTGCCAGCAGTTACACCGCGGACTCAGATACGCAGTATTTT	CASSYTADSDTQYF
-	TRBV7-9	TRBJ2-7	TRBD1	TGTGCCAGCAGCTCGGCCGGGACAGGGTTGACCTACGAGCAGTACTTC	CASSSAGTGLTYEQYF
-	TRBV18	TRBJ2-1	-	TGTGCCAGCTCACCGGGAGGATCACGGACCAATGAGCAGTTCTTC	CASSPGGSRTNEQFF
-	TRBV10-3	TRBJ2-5	-	TGTGCCATTCAAGGGACTTCTCAAGAGACCCAGTACTTC	CAIQGTSQETQYF
-	TRBV28	TRBJ2-1	-	TGTGCCAGCAGTCCCCGAAACGGGATCTACAATGAGCAGTTCTTC	CASSPRNGIYNEQFF
-	TRBV5-1	TRBJ2-2	-	TGCGCCAGCACCATTGACAGGACGAACACCGGGGAGCTGTTTTTT	CASTIDRTNTGELFF
-	TRBV14	TRBJ2-7	TRBD1	TGTGCCAGCAGCCGGGACAGGAGCTCCTACGAGCAGTACTTC	CASSRDRSSYEQYF
-	TRBV2	TRBJ2-1	-	TGTGCCAGCAGGGAGTATGAGCAGTTCTTC	CASREYEQFF
-	TRBV4-3	TRBJ1-5	-	TGCGCCAGCAGCCAAATAGGGAATCAGCCCCAGCATTTT	CASSQIGNQPQHF
-	TRBV7-2	TRBJ1-4	-	TGTGCCAGCAGCCCTCCAGGGGTGGGGGGAGGAAAACTGTTTTTT	CASSPPGVGGGKLFF
-	TRBV27	TRBJ2-3	TRBD2	TGTGCCAGCAGTGGGGGACTAGCGGGGTACACAGATACGCAGTATTTT	CASSGGLAGYTDTQYF
-	TRBV11-2	TRBJ2-2	-	TGTGCCAGCAGCTTAGTTGGGGGAGCGGTCACCGGGGAGCTGTTTTTT	CASSLVGGAVTGELFF
-	TRBV27	TRBJ1-1	-	TGTGCCAGCAGTTTGGCACCCCGGCATACTGAAGCTTTCTTT	CASSLAPRHTEAFF
-	TRBV7-2	TRBJ2-5	TRBD2	TGTGCCCGAGGCGGGGCTAGCGGGAGAGGAGAGACCCAGTACTTC	CARGGASGRGETQYF
once	TRBV2	TRBJ2-3	-	TGTGCCAGCAGTGTAGGGGGACTGGCAGATACGCAGTATTTT	CASSVGGLADTQYF
many	TRBV7-8	TRBJ2-5	TRBD2	TGTGCCAGCAGCACGGGAGGCCAACAAGAGACCCAGTACTTC	CASSTGGQQETQYF
-	TRBV11-2	TRBJ2-1	TRBD2	TGTGCCAGCAGCTCCCTTAATCAGGCTAGCGGGATCTACAATGAGCAGTTCTTC	CASSSLNQASGIYNEQFF
many	TRBV20-1	TRBJ2-7	-	TGCAGTGCTAGATTGGGCGACGAGCAGTACTTC	CSARLGDEQYF
-	TRBV10-3	TRBJ2-3	TRBD2	TGTGCCATCAGTGCCCCTAGCGGGAGTACGAGAACAGATACGCAGTATTTT	CAISAPSGSTRTDTQYF
-	TRBV5-1	TRBJ2-7	-	TGCGCCAGCAGCTTGGTTGGCAGGGGCGGCGAGCAGTACTTC	CASSLVGRGGEQYF
-	TRBV25-1	TRBJ1-2	-	TGTGCCAGCAGTGAATCTCGTCGGTATGGCTACACCTTC	CASSESRRYGYTF
-	TRBV7-9	TRBJ1-2	TRBD1	TGTGCCATAATGGGGACAGACCTTAACTATGGCTACACCTTC	CAIMGTDLNYGYTF